The 15 T cell receptor beta chains in this list originate from one sample, sequenced in a study of human T cells and chemical hapten exposure. As for time point: pre-sensitization, week 0. Treatment denoted: therapeutic diphenylcyclopropenone sensitization with weekly scalp DPC. TCRdb ran MiXCR on the RACE reads and lists one entry per CDR3 protein. The data contain fewer than 200,000 distinct CDR3 sequences, about 31% of them singletons. This specimen consisted of whole blood, obtained in connection with sensitization to the hapten diphenylcyclopropenone (DPC). The receptors were gathered from a woman in her 30s with alopecia areata. Some clones in this sample may be carry-over from other donors' samples.

The V gene is TRBV20-1, the J gene TRBJ1-5; D possibly corresponds to TRBD1 (5 bases). The CDR3 is 11 residues long. V lost 7 bases and J lost 9, with 13 bases in between. Germline loops: CDR1 DFQATT, CDR2 SNEGSKA (reference sequence). The CDR3 protein is CSVPVGGPQHF. CDR3 bases: TGCAGTGTCCCGGTGGGGGGGCCCCAGCATTTT.

The rearrangement links TRBV5-1 to TRBJ2-1; D ambiguous. V lost 1 base and J lost 2, with 10 bases in between. Per the germline V gene, CDR1 is SGHRS and CDR2 is YFSETQ. There are 15 residues in the CDR3. As DNA, the CDR3 is TGCGCCAGCAGCTTGTCGGCAACCCCCTACAATGAGCAGTTCTTC. Its protein product is CASSLSATPYNEQFF.

The chain joins TRBV4-1 to TRBJ1-2; D ambiguous. CDR1 MGHRA and CDR2 YSYEKL come from the germline V gene. V was clipped by 4 bases and J by 2 bases, with 14 bases between them. This CDR3 spans 15 amino acids. CDR3 amino acids: CASSLSTEINYGYTF. DNA of the CDR3: TGCGCCAGCAGCCTGAGCACGGAAATCAACTATGGCTACACCTTC.

The chain links TRBV28 to TRBJ2-1; TRBD2 is a possible D gene (6 bases). V lost 7 bases, J lost 10 bases, and 17 bases lay in between. The CDR3 totals 13 residues. The germline V gene encodes CDR1 MDHEN and CDR2 SYDVKM. The CDR3 loop reads CASIGAGLLEQFF. The CDR3 DNA sequence: TGTGCCAGCATTGGGGCGGGATTGTTGGAGCAGTTCTTC.

The genes are TRBV6-1 and TRBJ2-1; 12 nucleotides agree with TRBD2. Germline-derived CDR1 and CDR2 are MNHNS and SASEGT. The CDR3 is 16 residues long. V lost 8 bases to trimming and J lost 5 bases; unmatched junction nucleotides: 10. CDR3 DNA: TGTGCCAGCGACAGACTAGCGGGGGCCCCCCACAATGAGCAGTTCTTC. Its translation is CASDRLAGAPHNEQFF.

V and J are TRBV4-3 and TRBJ2-4; 9 bases match TRBD1. The CDR3 is 16 residues long. V was pared by 0 bases and J by 6 bases, with 6 bases of the junction left unmatched. From germline, CDR1 is LGHNA and CDR2 YSLEER. The CDR3 spells CASSQDGTGRINIQYF. In DNA, the CDR3 is TGCGCCAGCAGCCAAGATGGGACAGGGAGAATAAACATTCAGTACTTC.

The chain uses TRBV29-1 and TRBJ2-7; no firm D call. V was cut by 4 bases and J by 7 bases, with 17 bases left in between. The CDR3 runs to 13 residues. The germline V gene has CDR1 SQVTM and CDR2 ANQGSEA. CDR3 bases: TGCAGCGTTGCGAACCTTCCTGGTGGGGAGCAGTACTTC. Amino acid sequence: CSVANLPGGEQYF.

This clonotype was picked up a small number of times. The rearrangement links TRBV20-1 to TRBJ1-1; D remains ambiguous. Germline CDR1 and CDR2: DFQATT and SNEGSKA (reference sequence). V was trimmed by 3 bases and J by 0 bases, leaving 8 bases between them. The CDR3 has 13 residues. The CDR3 loop reads CSASKQLNTEAFF. The CDR3 DNA follows: TGCAGTGCTAGCAAACAGTTGAACACTGAAGCTTTCTTT.

This clonotype was seen at least ten times. This chain links TRBV29-1 with TRBJ2-3, with unresolved D. Trimming took 4 bases from V and 1 from J, leaving 6 bases between them. Germline CDR1 SQVTM, CDR2 ANQGSEA. This CDR3 region has 12 residues. CDR3 loop: CSVAPGTDTQYF. The CDR3 DNA reads as TGCAGCGTTGCACCTGGCACAGATACGCAGTATTTT.

The chain carries TRBV28 and TRBJ2-2; D gene unclear. The CDR3 length is 15 residues. Germline V gene sequence: CDR1 MDHEN, CDR2 SYDVKM. V shed 6 bases and J shed 1 base, with 12 bases lying between them. CDR3: CASSAWQKNTGELFF. CDR3 sequence (DNA): TGTGCCAGCAGCGCCTGGCAGAAGAACACCGGGGAGCTGTTTTTT.

This clonotype was picked up a small number of times. V usage is TRBV11-2 and J usage is TRBJ2-5; 7 bases match TRBD1. The germline CDR1 and CDR2 sequences are SGHAT and FQNNGV. This CDR3 has 14 residues. V lost 4 bases to trimming and J lost 2 bases; unmatched junction nucleotides: 4. For the CDR3, the DNA is TGTGCCAGCAGCTCCCAGACAGGGCAAGAGACCCAGTACTTC. The encoded protein is CASSSQTGQETQYF.

V gene TRBV28 combines with J gene TRBJ1-5, with D hard to call. CDR3 length: 14 amino acids. The germline V gene encodes CDR1 MDHEN and CDR2 SYDVKM. Deletions cut 2 bases from V and 1 base from J, with 6 bases between. The CDR3 nucleotides read TGTGCCAGCAGTTTAGGTCCCAGCAATCAGCCCCAGCATTTT. Translating it yields CASSLGPSNQPQHF.

This clonotype was counted a single time. The gene calls are TRBV9 and TRBJ2-1, with TRBD1 as a possible D gene (6 bases). Germline CDR1 reads SGDLS; CDR2 reads YYNGEE. The CDR3 extends over 14 amino acids. Deletions cut 4 bases from V and 4 bases from J, with 12 bases between. CDR3 region: CASSPKTGYNEQFF. CDR3 DNA sequence: TGTGCCAGCAGCCCGAAGACAGGATACAATGAGCAGTTCTTC.

This clonotype was observed a handful of times. The chain links TRBV29-1 to TRBJ2-3; D ambiguous. The CDR3 extends over 10 amino acids. The germline V and J ends were trimmed by 6 bases and 5 bases, with 6 bases remaining between them. Per the germline V gene, CDR1 is SQVTM and CDR2 is ANQGSEA. CDR3 nucleotides: TGCAGCGTGGTACGAGATACGCAGTATTTT. This translates into CSVVRDTQYF.

The chain has TRBV4-1 and TRBJ1-5; the D gene is possibly TRBD1 (6 bases). With 4 bases removed from V and 3 bases from J, the gap between germline ends came to 13 bases. The CDR3 sequence is 15 residues long. Germline CDR1 reads MGHRA; CDR2 reads YSYEKL. In nucleotides, the CDR3 is TGCGCCAGCAGCCCTACAGGACAGAACAATCAGCCCCAGCATTTT. Translating it yields CASSPTGQNNQPQHF.